A selection of T cell receptor beta chains follows, all from one sample in a study of T cell changes during pregnancy in multiple sclerosis. Only in-frame clones appear in the TCRdb table, and some are missing; sequencing was by immunoSEQ multiplex PCR. This table holds around 100,000 clones, about 92% found once. The starting material was peripheral blood, obtained in the second trimester of pregnancy. These receptor sequences come from a female donor with multiple sclerosis, enrolled in a pregnancy study. Each CDR3 is given with its conserved first and last residue. The D gene is left open where the match is weak. Clone size is not always given. Where it is, it says once, few, many or a class for expanded clones.

abundance: -; j_gene: TRBJ2-1; d_gene: TRBD2; v_gene: TRBV27; CDR3aa: CASSPRGTSGRVTYNEQFF; CDR3nt: TGTGCCAGCAGTCCTAGAGGGACTAGCGGGAGAGTAACCTACAATGAGCAGTTCTTC
abundance: -; j_gene: TRBJ2-3; d_gene: TRBD2; v_gene: TRBV7-3; CDR3aa: CASSSGTSGTDTQYF; CDR3nt: TGTGCCAGCAGCTCCGGGACTAGCGGCACAGATACGCAGTATTTT
abundance: -; j_gene: TRBJ2-7; d_gene: TRBD1; v_gene: TRBV2; CDR3aa: CASLIDRAYEQYF; CDR3nt: TGTGCCAGCCTCATCGACAGGGCCTACGAGCAGTACTTC
abundance: -; j_gene: TRBJ2-6; d_gene: TRBD1; v_gene: TRBV7-2; CDR3aa: CASTHRDRGHGANVLTF; CDR3nt: TGTGCCAGCACCCACCGAGACAGGGGGCATGGGGCCAACGTCCTGACTTTC
abundance: few; j_gene: TRBJ1-5; d_gene: TRBD1; v_gene: TRBV11-2; CDR3aa: CASSGHRDRRNQPQHF; CDR3nt: TGTGCCAGCAGCGGCCACCGGGACAGGAGGAATCAGCCCCAGCATTTT
abundance: -; j_gene: TRBJ2-1; d_gene: TRBD2; v_gene: TRBV4-1; CDR3aa: CASSQDPTSGAYNEQFF; CDR3nt: TGCGCCAGCAGCCAAGATCCAACTAGCGGGGCTTACAATGAGCAGTTCTTC
abundance: -; j_gene: TRBJ1-3; d_gene: -; v_gene: TRBV15; CDR3aa: CATSRESSGNTIYF; CDR3nt: TGTGCCACCAGCAGAGAGAGCTCTGGAAACACCATATATTTT
abundance: -; j_gene: TRBJ1-2; d_gene: TRBD1; v_gene: TRBV19; CDR3aa: CASIPSGGSGYTF; CDR3nt: TGTGCCAGTATACCCTCAGGGGGCTCCGGCTACACCTTC
abundance: once; j_gene: TRBJ2-5; d_gene: TRBD1; v_gene: TRBV10-3; CDR3aa: CAISEYRGRGETQYF; CDR3nt: TGTGCCATCAGTGAGTACAGGGGGCGCGGGGAGACCCAGTACTTC
abundance: few; j_gene: TRBJ1-1; d_gene: -; v_gene: TRBV2; CDR3aa: CAIRRGETEAFF; CDR3nt: TGTGCCATACGTCGGGGGGAGACTGAAGCTTTCTTT
abundance: -; j_gene: TRBJ2-5; d_gene: -; v_gene: TRBV6-5; CDR3aa: CASSRRGETQYF; CDR3nt: TGTGCCAGCAGTCGCCGAGGAGAGACCCAGTACTTC
abundance: -; j_gene: TRBJ2-5; d_gene: TRBD1; v_gene: TRBV10-3; CDR3aa: CAISESTGGSETQYF; CDR3nt: TGTGCCATCAGTGAGTCGACAGGGGGCTCAGAGACCCAGTACTTC
abundance: -; j_gene: TRBJ1-6; d_gene: TRBD1; v_gene: TRBV25-1; CDR3aa: CASSFRGSLHF; CDR3nt: TGTGCCAGCAGCTTCAGGGGGTCCCTCCACTTT
abundance: -; j_gene: TRBJ1-4; d_gene: -; v_gene: TRBV6-1; CDR3aa: CASSELVREKLFF; CDR3nt: TGTGCCAGCAGTGAATTGGTCAGGGAAAAACTGTTTTTT
abundance: -; j_gene: TRBJ2-1; d_gene: TRBD1; v_gene: TRBV6-1; CDR3aa: CASRGQGLNEQFF; CDR3nt: TGTGCCAGCAGGGGACAGGGCTTAAATGAGCAGTTCTTC
abundance: once; j_gene: TRBJ1-2; d_gene: TRBD1; v_gene: TRBV18; CDR3aa: CASSPPGQGYGYTF; CDR3nt: TGTGCCAGCTCACCTCCGGGACAGGGGTATGGCTACACCTTC
abundance: -; j_gene: TRBJ2-7; d_gene: -; v_gene: TRBV7-8; CDR3aa: CASSQRGPVYEQYF; CDR3nt: TGTGCCAGCAGCCAGAGAGGGCCCGTCTACGAGCAGTACTTC
abundance: -; j_gene: TRBJ2-1; d_gene: TRBD2; v_gene: TRBV5-1; CDR3aa: CASSLSGGTSTFRLFNEQFF; CDR3nt: TGCGCCAGCAGCTTGTCGGGCGGGACTAGCACGTTTCGATTATTCAATGAGCAGTTCTTC
abundance: -; j_gene: TRBJ2-1; d_gene: -; v_gene: TRBV11-3; CDR3aa: CASSFGISHSLNEQFF; CDR3nt: TGTGCCAGCAGCTTTGGCATCAGTCACAGCCTCAATGAGCAGTTCTTC
abundance: -; j_gene: TRBJ1-2; d_gene: TRBD1; v_gene: TRBV2; CDR3aa: CASSRDRGDYGYTF; CDR3nt: TGTGCCAGCAGCCGGGACAGGGGCGACTATGGCTACACCTTC
abundance: -; j_gene: TRBJ2-5; d_gene: TRBD1; v_gene: TRBV5-1; CDR3aa: CASSLADRGHQETQYF; CDR3nt: TGCGCCAGCAGCTTGGCGGACAGGGGGCACCAAGAGACCCAGTACTTC
abundance: -; j_gene: TRBJ2-5; d_gene: TRBD1; v_gene: TRBV5-1; CDR3aa: CASSLEQGWETQYF; CDR3nt: TGCGCCAGCAGCTTGGAACAGGGGTGGGAGACCCAGTACTTC
abundance: -; j_gene: TRBJ2-5; d_gene: TRBD1; v_gene: TRBV4-2; CDR3aa: CASSSMGGTGYETQYF; CDR3nt: TGTGCCAGCAGCTCAATGGGGGGGACAGGGTACGAGACCCAGTACTTC